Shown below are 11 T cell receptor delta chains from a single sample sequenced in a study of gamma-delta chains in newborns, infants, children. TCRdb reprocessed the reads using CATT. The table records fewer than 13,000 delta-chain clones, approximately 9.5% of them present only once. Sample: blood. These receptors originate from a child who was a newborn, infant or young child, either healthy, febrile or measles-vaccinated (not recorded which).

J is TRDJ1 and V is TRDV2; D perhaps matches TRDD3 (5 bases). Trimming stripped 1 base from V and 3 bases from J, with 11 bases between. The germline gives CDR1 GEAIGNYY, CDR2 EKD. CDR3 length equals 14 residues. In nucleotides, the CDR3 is TGTGCCTGTGACACGGGGAGGGTGTCCGATAAACTCATCTTT. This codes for CACDTGRVSDKLIF.

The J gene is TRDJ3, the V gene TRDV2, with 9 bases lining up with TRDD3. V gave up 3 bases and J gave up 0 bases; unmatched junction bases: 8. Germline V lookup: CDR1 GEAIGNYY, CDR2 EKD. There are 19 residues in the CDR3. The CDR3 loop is CACDDTGGPDSWDTRQMFF. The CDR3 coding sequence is TGTGCCTGTGACGATACTGGGGGACCCGACTCCTGGGACACCCGACAGATGTTTTTC.

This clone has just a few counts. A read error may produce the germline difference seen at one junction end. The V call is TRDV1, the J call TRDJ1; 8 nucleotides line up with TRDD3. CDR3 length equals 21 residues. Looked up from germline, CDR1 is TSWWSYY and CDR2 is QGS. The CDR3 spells CALGELGSYWGVEPYTDKLIF. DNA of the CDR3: TGTGCTCTTGGGGAACTGGGTTCTTACTGGGGGGTAGAACCTTACACCGATAAGCTCATCTTT.

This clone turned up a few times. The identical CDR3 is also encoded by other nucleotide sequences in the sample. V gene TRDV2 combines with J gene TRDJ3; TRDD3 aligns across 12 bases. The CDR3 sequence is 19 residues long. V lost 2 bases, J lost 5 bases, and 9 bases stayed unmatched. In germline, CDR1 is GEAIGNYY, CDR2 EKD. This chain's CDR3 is CACDNVLGDTTGDTRQMFF. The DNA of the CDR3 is TGTGCCTGTGACAACGTACTGGGGGATACAACAGGGGACACCCGACAGATGTTTTTC.

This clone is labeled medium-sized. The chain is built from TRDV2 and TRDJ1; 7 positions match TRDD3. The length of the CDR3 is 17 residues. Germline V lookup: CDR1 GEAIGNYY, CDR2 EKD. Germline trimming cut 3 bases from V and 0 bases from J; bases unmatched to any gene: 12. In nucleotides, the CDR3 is TGTGCCTGTGACCCCGTTGGGGATAGCTCGTACACCGATAAACTCATCTTT. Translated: CACDPVGDSSYTDKLIF.

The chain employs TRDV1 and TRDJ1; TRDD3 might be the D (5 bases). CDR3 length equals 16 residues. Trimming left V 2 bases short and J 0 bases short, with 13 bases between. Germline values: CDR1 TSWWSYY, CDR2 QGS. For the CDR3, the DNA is TGTGCTCTTGGGGAATTGGGGTCTCGGTACACCGATAAACTCATCTTT. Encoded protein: CALGELGSRYTDKLIF.

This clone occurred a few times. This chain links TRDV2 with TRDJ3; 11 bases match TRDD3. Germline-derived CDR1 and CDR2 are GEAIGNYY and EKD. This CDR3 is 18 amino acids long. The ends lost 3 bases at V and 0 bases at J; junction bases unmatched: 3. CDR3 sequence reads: CACDFTGGYSWDTRQMFF. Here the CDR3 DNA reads TGTGCCTGTGACTTTACTGGGGGATACTCCTGGGACACCCGACAGATGTTTTTC.

The CDR3 DNA reads as TGTGCCTGTGACACCCTACTGGGGGATACTAAAAAAGATCACGTCCATAAACTCATCTTT. It codes for CACDTLLGDTKKDHVHKLIF. V usage is TRDV2 and J usage is TRDJ1; TRDD3 aligns across 12 bases. Germline V gene lookup returns CDR1 GEAIGNYY and CDR2 EKD. Trimming at V came to 0 bases and at J to 6 bases, leaving 19 bases not matched to a gene. CDR3 size: 20 residues.

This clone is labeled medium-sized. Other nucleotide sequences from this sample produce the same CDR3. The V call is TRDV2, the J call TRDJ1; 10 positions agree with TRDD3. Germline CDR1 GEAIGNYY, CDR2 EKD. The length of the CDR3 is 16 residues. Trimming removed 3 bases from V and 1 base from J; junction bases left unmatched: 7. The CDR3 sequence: CACDGLGDKGTDKLIF. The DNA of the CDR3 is TGTGCCTGTGACGGTCTGGGGGATAAGGGCACCGATAAACTCATCTTT.

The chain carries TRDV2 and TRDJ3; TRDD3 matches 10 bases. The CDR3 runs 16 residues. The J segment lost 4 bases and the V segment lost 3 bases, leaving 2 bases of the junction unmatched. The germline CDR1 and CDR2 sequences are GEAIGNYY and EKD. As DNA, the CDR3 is TGTGCCTGTGACCCCTGGGGGATATGGGACACCCGACAGATGTTTTTC. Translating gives CACDPWGIWDTRQMFF.

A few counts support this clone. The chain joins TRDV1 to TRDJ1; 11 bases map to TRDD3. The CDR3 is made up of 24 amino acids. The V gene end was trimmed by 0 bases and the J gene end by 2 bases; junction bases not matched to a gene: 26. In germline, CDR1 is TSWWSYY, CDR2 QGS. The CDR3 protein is CALGELPSYVYWGINWPKTDKLIF. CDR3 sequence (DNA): TGTGCTCTTGGGGAACTTCCTTCCTACGTCTACTGGGGGATAAATTGGCCTAAGACCGATAAACTCATCTTT.